One sample yielded the 24 T cell receptor beta chains listed below, sequenced in a study of control samples from healthy donors and cancer patients. Data came from immunoSEQ multiplex PCR; TCRdb stores just in-frame clones and leaves some out. The repertoire holds about 410,000 clones, 90% seen once, with approximately 6.3% in the top ten. Sequences were obtained from PBMCs. These receptor sequences come from a man in his forties with head and neck cancer.

V usage is TRBV7-3 and J usage is TRBJ2-5, with D perhaps matching TRBD1 or TRBD2 (5 bases each). Germline CDR1 and CDR2: SGHTA and FQGTGA. The CDR3 runs 13 residues. V dropped 1 base and J dropped 5 bases, with 8 bases sitting between them. CDR3 sequence reads: CASSLRGLETQYF. CDR3 nucleotide sequence: TGTGCCAGCAGCTTAAGGGGGTTGGAGACCCAGTACTTC.

V gene TRBV6-5 combines with J gene TRBJ2-7; a possible D gene is TRBD1 (6 bases). The CDR3 loop spans 15 amino acids. Trimming left V 6 bases short and J 9 bases short, with 24 bases between. Looked up from germline, CDR1 is MNHEY and CDR2 is SVGAGI. DNA for the CDR3: TGTGCCAGCAGATCCGGGACATGGGGGAGTATTGCGCAGTACTTC. This codes for CASRSGTWGSIAQYF.

The chain combines TRBV4-3 with TRBJ2-7; no definite D call. The V end lost 1 base, the J end lost 2 bases, and 9 bases lay between the germline ends. Germline-derived CDR1 and CDR2 are LGHNA and YSLEER. CDR3 size: 14 residues. CDR3 sequence reads: CASSQGAGTYEQYF. CDR3 coding DNA: TGCGCCAGCAGCCAAGGGGCAGGAACCTACGAGCAGTACTTC.

The chain joins TRBV3-1 (or the pseudogene TRBV3-2) to TRBJ2-7, with TRBD1 as a possible D gene (6 bases). Trimming took 2 bases from V and 2 from J, leaving 13 bases between them. The CDR3 extends over 15 amino acids. Germline V gene sequence: CDR1 LGHDT, CDR2 YNNKEL (reference sequence). CDR3 nucleotide sequence: TGTGCCAGCAGCCAAATCGCAGGGGTCGCCTACGAGCAGTACTTC. Protein sequence: CASSQIAGVAYEQYF.

This clone was seen once. The V gene is TRBV30, the J gene TRBJ1-1; the D gene is possibly TRBD1 (5 bases). Trimming left V 4 bases short and J 0 bases short, with 12 bases between. From germline, CDR1 is GTSNPN and CDR2 SVGIG (reference sequence). This CDR3 contains 14 residues. The CDR3 is CAWKEDIVNTEAFF. The CDR3 DNA reads TGTGCCTGGAAAGAGGACATAGTGAACACTGAAGCTTTCTTT.

The gene calls are TRBV19 and TRBJ2-5, with TRBD2 identical over 9 bases. The CDR3 runs 12 residues. From germline, CDR1 is LNHDA and CDR2 SQIVND (reference sequence). This CDR3 is CATSGGWETQYF. The CDR3 coding sequence is TGTGCTACAAGCGGGGGGTGGGAGACCCAGTACTTC.

The chain has TRBV5-1 and TRBJ2-2; maybe TRBD2 (5 bases). Trimming shortened V by 6 bases and J by 5 bases, and 14 bases separated the two germline ends. The CDR3 has 14 amino acids. CDR1 is SGHRS, CDR2 YFSETQ, per germline. In nucleotides, the CDR3 is TGCGCCAGCAAACTAGATAGTCGGACCGGGGAGCTGTTTTTT. Its protein is CASKLDSRTGELFF.

The chain joins TRBV5-1 to TRBJ2-5; no clear D gene. The V end lost 0 bases, the J end lost 5 bases, and 17 bases lay between the germline ends. The CDR3 contains 16 residues. CDR1 is SGHRS and CDR2 is YFSETQ in the germline V gene. The CDR3 DNA follows: TGCGCCAGCAGCTTGGCCGTAACGGGTATTTGGGAGACCCAGTACTTC. It codes for CASSLAVTGIWETQYF.

V usage is TRBV27 and J usage is TRBJ2-7, with D possibly being TRBD1 (6 bases). The CDR3 is made up of 14 amino acids. The germline V and J ends were trimmed by 6 bases and 3 bases, with 15 bases remaining between them. Germline V gene sequence: CDR1 MNHEY, CDR2 SMNVEV (reference sequence). CDR3 DNA sequence: TGTGCCAGCAGATCACAGGGTCGGAGCTACGAGCAGTACTTC. It yields the protein CASRSQGRSYEQYF.

This chain connects TRBV5-5 to TRBJ2-7; D might be TRBD2 (6 bases). This CDR3 spans 16 amino acids. Germline values: CDR1 SGHKS, CDR2 YYEKEE (reference sequence). V was shortened by 3 bases and J by 3 bases, with 19 bases between the two germline ends. This CDR3 reads CASSSPLGVSGYEQYF. The DNA for the CDR3 is TGTGCCAGCAGCTCCCCTTTGGGGGTTAGCGGCTACGAGCAGTACTTC.

V and J are TRBV4-3 and TRBJ1-2; TRBD1 matches 9 bases. V lost 1 base, J lost 3 bases, and 3 bases stayed unmatched. The germline gives CDR1 LGHNA, CDR2 YSLEER. The CDR3 runs to 15 residues. DNA of the CDR3: TGCGCCAGCAGCCAAGGGACAGGGGCACACTATGGCTACACCTTC. Translating it yields CASSQGTGAHYGYTF.

The table lists this clone with a count of one. Other DNA variants within this sample encode the same CDR3. V and J are TRBV18 and TRBJ2-2; D is unclear. Germline V CDR1 and CDR2: KGHSH, LQKENI. CDR3 length equals 13 residues. Trimming removed 1 base at V and 6 bases at J, with 6 bases between. The CDR3 region has the DNA TGTGCCAGCTCACCACAGGGTGCCGGGGAGCTGTTTTTT. Its protein is CASSPQGAGELFF.

This clone was observed a few times. The chain links TRBV7-3 to TRBJ2-2; TRBD1 matches at 9 bases. CDR1 and CDR2 from the germline V gene are SGHTA and FQGTGA. Trimming cost V 5 bases and J 4 bases; bases outside gene matches: 2. This CDR3 comprises 14 residues. CDR3 sequence reads: CASSGTGSTGELFF. The CDR3 nucleotides are TGTGCCAGCAGCGGGACAGGGAGCACCGGGGAGCTGTTTTTT. The complete variable domain, with remaining parts taken from reference TRBV7-3 and TRBJ2-2, reads GAGVSQTPSNKVTEKGKYVELRCDPISGHTALYWYRQSLGQGPEFLIYFQGTGAADDSGLPNDRFFAVRPEGSVSTLKIQRTERGDSAVYLCASSGTGSTGELFFGEGSRLTVL.

This rearrangement joins TRBV7-2 to TRBJ2-5, with D unclear. Looked up from germline, CDR1 is SGHTA and CDR2 is FQGNSA. The CDR3 has 11 residues. Trimming removed 4 bases from V and 5 bases from J, with 5 bases in between. CDR3 residues: CASSSRETQYF. As DNA, the CDR3 is TGTGCCAGCAGCTCTCGGGAGACCCAGTACTTC.

The chain carries TRBV6-6 and TRBJ1-4; perhaps TRBD1 as D (5 bases). In germline, CDR1 is MNHNY, CDR2 SVGAGI (reference sequence). CDR3 length: 15 amino acids. Between the trimmed V and J ends, which lost 7 bases and 3 bases, there was a span of 15 bases. The CDR3 nucleotides read TGTGCCAGCACTGAGATCAGGGATTCTAATGAAAAACTGTTTTTT. Translating gives CASTEIRDSNEKLFF.

The chain employs TRBV28 and TRBJ1-5; no reliable D call. Per the germline V gene, CDR1 is MDHEN and CDR2 is SYDVKM. The CDR3 totals 13 residues. V lost 5 bases, J lost 3 bases, and 8 bases lay in between. CDR3 in DNA: TGTGCCAGCAGTGGGAGGACCAATCAGCCCCAGCATTTT. Its translation: CASSGRTNQPQHF.

The V and J genes are TRBV2 and TRBJ1-1; D unclear. The germline V gene encodes CDR1 SNHLY and CDR2 FYNNEI. The CDR3 extends over 12 amino acids. Trimming shortened V by 1 base and J by 4 bases, and 4 bases separated the two germline ends. CDR3 residues: CASSEGGTEAFF. The CDR3 DNA sequence: TGTGCCAGCAGTGAAGGGGGCACTGAAGCTTTCTTT.

This chain uses TRBV5-6 with TRBJ1-5; tentatively, D is TRBD1 (5 bases). Trimming stripped 3 bases from V and 2 bases from J, with 12 bases between. Germline values: CDR1 SGHDT, CDR2 YYEEEE. CDR3 size: 15 residues. The CDR3 region is CASSSSDSGNQPQHF. The DNA of the CDR3 is TGTGCCAGCAGCTCTTCAGACAGCGGCAATCAGCCCCAGCATTTT.

The chain links TRBV7-3 to TRBJ1-1; no definite D call. This CDR3 has 14 residues. Germline loops: CDR1 SGHTA, CDR2 FQGTGA. Trimming took 1 base from V and 4 from J, leaving 10 bases between them. The CDR3 DNA sequence: TGTGCCAGCAGCTTAAGGGGAGGGTCCACTGAAGCTTTCTTT. Translated: CASSLRGGSTEAFF.

The rearrangement joins TRBV11-2 to TRBJ2-1, with 8 bases matching TRBD2. Losses at the gene ends were 3 bases for V and 5 bases for J; bases not matched to a gene: 0. The CDR3 has 13 residues. CDR1 SGHAT and CDR2 FQNNGV come from the germline V gene. As DNA, the CDR3 is TGTGCCAGCAGCTTGGGACTAGACAATGAGCAGTTCTTC. Translation: CASSLGLDNEQFF. Combining the CDR3 with reference TRBV11-2 and TRBJ2-1 gives the whole variable domain EAGVAQSPRYKIIEKRQSVAFWCNPISGHATLYWYQQILGQGPKLLIQFQNNGVVDDSQLPKDRFSAERLKGVDSTLKIQPAKLEDSAVYLCASSLGLDNEQFFGPGTRLTVL.

The CDR3 coding sequence is TGCGCCAGCAGCTTGGGGGGGCAACAGAATTCACCCCTCCACTTT. Translation gives CASSLGGQQNSPLHF. The rearrangement links TRBV5-1 to TRBJ1-6, with TRBD1 as a possible D gene (6 bases). Trimming removed 0 bases at V and 7 bases at J, with 11 bases between. The CDR3 loop spans 15 amino acids. CDR1 is SGHRS and CDR2 is YFSETQ in the germline V gene.

This clone was seen a single time. The genes are TRBV27 and TRBJ2-6, with 7 bases that match TRBD1. The V and J ends lost 6 bases and 2 bases, in that order; junction bases with no gene match: 7. CDR1 MNHEY and CDR2 SMNVEV come from the germline V gene (reference sequence). CDR3 length equals 16 residues. CDR3 coding DNA: TGTGCCAGCAGCCGAGAAAGGGGGCCTGGGGCCAACGTCCTGACTTTC. Its protein is CASSRERGPGANVLTF.

The chain combines TRBV10-1 with TRBJ2-7, with D possibly TRBD1 on 5 matching bases. The CDR3 totals 16 residues. The germline gives CDR1 WNHNN, CDR2 SYGVQD (reference sequence). Trimming removed 4 bases at V and 2 bases at J, with 18 bases between. CDR3 region: CASSVGRLTDTYEQYF. DNA of the CDR3: TGCGCCAGCAGTGTTGGCCGTTTAACGGACACCTACGAGCAGTACTTC.

Worth noting for this clone: At one boundary the junction diverges from the germline segment, which might be a read error. The chain combines TRBV5-1 with TRBJ1-4, with a weak D call TRBD1 (5 bases). CDR1 and CDR2 (germline): SGHRS, YFSETQ. CDR3 size: 17 residues. The CDR3 DNA follows: TGCGCCAGCAGCTTGGGCGAGCTGGGATGGGGCTGGGAAAAACTGCTTTTT. This codes for CASSLGELGWGWEKLLF.